These 22 T cell receptor beta chains came from one sample sequenced in a study of early T cells in non-severe SARS-CoV-2 infection. TCRdb ran MiXCR on the 5' RACE reads and lists one entry per CDR3 protein. The data hold just under 65,000 distinct CDR3 sequences, with 8% to 9% observed a single time. The specimen comprised whole blood, sampled at baseline. These TCRs come from an adult who was a healthcare worker with PCR-confirmed SARS-CoV-2 infection or an uninfected control (not recorded which).

This clonotype was counted at least ten times. The rearrangement joins TRBV19 to TRBJ1-2; D is uncertain. CDR1 is LNHDA and CDR2 is SQIVND in the germline V gene (reference sequence). The CDR3 consists of 12 residues. The germline V and J ends were trimmed by 2 bases and 2 bases, with 3 bases remaining between them. The CDR3 loop is CASSIINYGYTF. DNA for the CDR3: TGTGCCAGTAGTATAATCAACTATGGCTACACCTTC.

The table lists this clonotype with many counts. The chain employs TRBV27 and TRBJ2-2; perhaps TRBD1 as D (6 bases). CDR1 is MNHEY, CDR2 SMNVEV, per germline (reference sequence). V was clipped by 2 bases and J by 0 bases, with 7 bases between them. The CDR3 runs 15 residues. The CDR3 coding sequence is TGTGCCAGCAGTTTAGGGGGCGCGAACACCGGGGAGCTGTTTTTT. Translated, it gives CASSLGGANTGELFF.

This clonotype was seen repeatedly, ten times or more. This chain links TRBV7-8 with TRBJ2-7; TRBD1 matches 10 bases. Germline trimming cut 3 bases from V and 10 bases from J; bases unmatched to any gene: 6. Germline lookup yields CDR1 SGHVS and CDR2 FQNEAQ. The length of the CDR3 is 13 residues. The CDR3 here is CASSFTDRGRQYF. The CDR3 bases are TGTGCCAGCAGCTTTACCGACAGGGGGCGTCAGTACTTC.

CDR3 region: CASKRDVSGELFF. CDR3 nucleotides: TGTGCCAGCAAAAGGGATGTAAGCGGGGAGCTGTTTTTT. The V gene is TRBV6-2 or TRBV6-3, the J gene TRBJ2-2; D gene ambiguous. From germline, CDR1 is MNHEY and CDR2 SVGEGT. CDR3 length: 13 amino acids. Trimming shortened V by 7 bases and J by 7 bases, and 13 bases separated the two germline ends.

The chain recombines TRBV29-1 with TRBJ2-2; D perhaps matches TRBD1 (6 bases). The germline V gene has CDR1 SQVTM and CDR2 ANQGSEA. Trimming shortened V by 0 bases and J by 5 bases, and 13 bases separated the two germline ends. The CDR3 totals 15 residues. This CDR3 reads CSVEDSQGQTGELFF. The DNA of the CDR3 is TGCAGCGTTGAAGATTCACAGGGTCAGACCGGGGAGCTGTTTTTT.

The chain combines TRBV12-3 or TRBV12-4 with TRBJ2-3; D possibly uses TRBD1 or TRBD2 (5 bases each). The CDR3 consists of 16 residues. Between the trimmed V and J ends, which lost 1 base and 1 base, there was a span of 12 bases. The DNA for the CDR3 is TGTGCCAGCAGTTTAGTGAGGGGTATGGGCACAGATACGCAGTATTTT. Protein product: CASSLVRGMGTDTQYF.

This clonotype was seen ten or more times. The rearrangement links TRBV7-2 to TRBJ2-3; 8 bases match TRBD1. V was pared by 2 bases and J by 5 bases, with 9 bases of the junction left unmatched. Germline V gives CDR1 SGHTA, CDR2 FQGNSA. This CDR3 contains 16 residues. CDR3 region: CASSLIPGGMGDTQYF. For the CDR3, the DNA is TGTGCCAGCAGCTTAATACCAGGGGGCATGGGAGATACGCAGTATTTT.

The chain is built from TRBV20-1 and TRBJ2-3; no clear D gene. Trimming took 0 bases from V and 0 from J, leaving 4 bases between them. The germline gives CDR1 DFQATT, CDR2 SNEGSKA (reference sequence). There are 13 residues in the CDR3. This CDR3 reads CSARESSTDTQYF. In nucleotides, the CDR3 is TGCAGTGCTAGAGAGTCTAGCACAGATACGCAGTATTTT.

Concerning this clonotype: One end of the junction fails to match germline, which may point to a read error. This chain uses TRBV3-1 with TRBJ2-5; D is undetermined. CDR3 length equals 16 residues. CDR1 is LGHDT and CDR2 is YNNKEL in the germline V gene (reference sequence). Here the CDR3 DNA reads TGTGCCGGCAGCCGTAGGATGGCTTTCGAACAAGAGACCCAGTACTTC. This encodes CAGSRRMAFEQETQYF.

This clonotype was observed a handful of times. The rearrangement uses TRBV27 and TRBJ2-7; 9 bases are shared with TRBD2. Trimming removed 8 bases from V and 6 bases from J; junction bases left unmatched: 11. Germline CDR1 MNHEY, CDR2 SMNVEV (reference sequence). CDR3 length: 14 residues. The CDR3 is CASQIRGGVIEQYF. The CDR3 nucleotides are TGTGCCAGCCAGATACGCGGGGGGGTAATCGAGCAGTACTTC.

The chain carries TRBV20-1 and TRBJ2-7; D is tentatively TRBD1 or TRBD2 (5 bases each). Germline CDR1 DFQATT, CDR2 SNEGSKA (reference sequence). V lost 6 bases and J 2 bases, leaving 14 bases between the germline ends. The CDR3 totals 13 residues. The CDR3 sequence: CSARGDQAYEQYF. The CDR3, as DNA: TGCAGTGCCCGAGGGGACCAAGCCTACGAGCAGTACTTC.

This clonotype was counted only a few times. CDR3 sequence (DNA): TGTGCCAGCAGGGGGACTAGCGGGAGGGGTAATGAGCAGTTCTTC. This gives the protein CASRGTSGRGNEQFF. The chain uses TRBV2 and TRBJ2-1; 16 bases are a match to TRBD2. Germline-derived CDR1 and CDR2 are SNHLY and FYNNEI. The CDR3 totals 15 residues. The trim removed 6 bases at V and 7 bases at J, leaving 3 bases unmatched.

With regard to this clonotype: The junction does not match germline at one end; this may be a read error. This rearrangement joins TRBV7-8 to TRBJ2-2; 10 bases match TRBD2. CDR3 length: 16 amino acids. Germline V CDR1 and CDR2: SGHVS, FQNEAQ. The CDR3 reads CASSIAPSGGTGELFF. As DNA, the CDR3 is TGTGCCAGCAGCATAGCCCCTAGCGGGGGCACCGGGGAGCTGTTTTTT.

This chain connects TRBV30 to TRBJ2-2; TRBD1 matches 8 bases. The junction had 1 base not matched to a gene; V was cut back by 2 bases and J by 5 bases. The CDR3 has 13 residues. The germline gives CDR1 GTSNPN, CDR2 SVGIG (reference sequence). The CDR3 sequence: CAWSRQGTGELFF. In DNA form, the CDR3 reads TGTGCCTGGAGTAGACAGGGGACCGGGGAGCTGTTTTTT.

This clonotype came up many times. The chain is built from TRBV20-1 and TRBJ1-5; perhaps TRBD1 as D (5 bases). Trimming left V 3 bases short and J 0 bases short, with 12 bases between. This CDR3 comprises 15 residues. The germline V gene has CDR1 DFQATT and CDR2 SNEGSKA (reference sequence). CDR3 residues: CSARTTGISNQPQHF. CDR3 DNA sequence: TGCAGTGCTAGGACCACAGGAATTAGCAATCAGCCCCAGCATTTT.

The chain links TRBV10-3 to TRBJ2-2; D unresolved. The ends were cut back, 0 bases at V and 1 base at J, with 6 bases in the middle. Germline-derived CDR1 and CDR2 are ENHRY and SYGVKD. The CDR3 runs to 15 residues. This CDR3 is CAISESTVNTGELFF. CDR3 DNA: TGTGCCATCAGTGAGTCGACCGTGAACACCGGGGAGCTGTTTTTT.

This clonotype was picked up many times. This chain joins TRBV12-3 or TRBV12-4 and TRBJ2-1; 9 nucleotides align to TRBD1. The CDR3 covers 15 residues. V gave up 7 bases and J gave up 5 bases; unmatched junction bases: 9. In DNA form, the CDR3 reads TGTGCCAGCACCGAACAGGGGGCGCTGCACAATGAGCAGTTCTTC. Its protein is CASTEQGALHNEQFF.

This clonotype was counted many times. V usage is TRBV2 and J usage is TRBJ2-7; possibly TRBD1 or TRBD2 for D (5 bases each). The CDR3 sequence is 16 residues long. The germline V gene encodes CDR1 SNHLY and CDR2 FYNNEI. The germline V and J ends were trimmed by 8 bases and 2 bases, with 22 bases remaining between them. This CDR3 is CASRDLVSGTTYEQYF. CDR3 DNA: TGTGCCAGCCGGGACCTTGTGTCCGGGACGACCTACGAGCAGTACTTC.

This clonotype was counted ten times or more. The V call is TRBV14, the J call TRBJ2-2; 8 bases match TRBD2. In germline, CDR1 is SGHDN, CDR2 FVKESK. The length of the CDR3 is 16 residues. Losses at the gene ends were 5 bases for V and 4 bases for J; bases not matched to a gene: 9. The CDR3 nucleotides are TGTGCCAGCAGCTCAAGAGGGGGGACTAGCACCGGGGAGCTGTTTTTT. Amino acids: CASSSRGGTSTGELFF.

This clonotype has a count of ten or more. The gene calls are TRBV25-1 and TRBJ1-1; D gene uncertain. The CDR3 runs 13 residues. Between the trimmed V and J ends, which lost 5 bases and 1 base, there was a span of 8 bases. CDR1 MGHDK and CDR2 SYGVNS come from the germline V gene. The DNA of the CDR3 is TGTGCCAGCAGTATCGGCCGGAACACTGAAGCTTTCTTT. Protein: CASSIGRNTEAFF.

The table lists this clonotype with many counts. The CDR3 sequence: CASRQRGADTQYF. CDR3 DNA sequence: TGCGCCAGCAGACAACGAGGGGCTGATACGCAGTATTTT. This chain connects TRBV4-1 to TRBJ2-3, with D perhaps given as TRBD1 or TRBD2 (5 bases each). CDR3 length: 13 amino acids. Trimming stripped 6 bases from V and 6 bases from J, with 13 bases between. Germline CDR1 is MGHRA and CDR2 is YSYEKL.

This clonotype was picked up many times. The rearrangement links TRBV12-3 or TRBV12-4 to TRBJ1-1; possible D gene TRBD1, 5 bases. Trimming removed 5 bases at V and 2 bases at J, with 12 bases between. The CDR3 has 14 amino acids. The CDR3 nucleotides are TGTGCCAGCAGTCCCGGGGGAGAAAACACTGAAGCTTTCTTT. It is translated as CASSPGGENTEAFF.